This T cell receptor beta chain derives from a study of cytomegalovirus exposure and HLA in healthy donors. 60 Vbeta and 13 Jbeta primers were used in PCR. Produced via immunoSEQ multiplex PCR; TCRdb's table is partial and in-frame only. The repertoire holds about 160,000 clones, with roughly four fifths as singletons. Notes on the study in general: In a later analysis, at a false discovery rate of 0.05, roughly 17,000 TCR beta sequences matched HLA alleles. CMV serostatus was the sole immune exposure data available.

With regard to this clone: What it binds is unknown.

The receptor was isolated from a man in his fifties or sixties in good health and CMV-seropositive. The specimen was PBMCs.

CDR3 sequence: CASSPQEIRGWTGGSYEQYF. The CDR3 DNA reads as TGTGCCAGCAGCCCACAGGAAATTCGGGGCTGGACAGGGGGTTCCTACGAGCAGTACTTC. The rearrangement joins TRBV7-8 to TRBJ2-7; 10 bases agree with TRBD1. CDR3 length: 20 residues. Germline lookup yields CDR1 SGHVS and CDR2 FQNEAQ. Trimming at V came to 5 bases and at J to 1 base, leaving 20 bases not matched to a gene.